This TCR beta chain was found in a study of cytomegalovirus exposure and HLA in healthy donors. Germline CDR1 reads MDHEN; CDR2 reads SYDVKM. This CDR3 contains 12 residues. Trimming took 3 bases from V and 3 from J, leaving 6 bases between them. In the PCR, 60 Vbeta and 13 Jbeta primers were used. The repertoire was sequenced with immunoSEQ multiplex PCR; TCRdb's copy has only in-frame clones and lacks some. The sample lists under 250,000 clones, around 83% occurring once. Findings and limits, study-wide: Through in vitro validation, a few CMV-associated chains were shown to be specific for CMV antigens.

As concerns this clone: The antigen is unknown.

The chain combines TRBV28 with TRBJ2-7; no firm D call. The sequencing input was PBMCs. The TCR originated in a woman between 40 and 50 years old in good health and CMV-seronegative. This CDR3 reads CASSLYSYEQYF. In DNA form, the CDR3 reads TGTGCCAGCAGTTTGTACAGCTACGAGCAGTACTTC. Full variable domain (outside the CDR3, taken from reference TRBV28 and TRBJ2-7): DVKVTQSSRYLVKRTGEKVFLECVQDMDHENMFWYRQDPGLGLRLIYFSYDVKMKEKGDIPEGYSVSREKKERFSLILESASTNQTSMYLCASSLYSYEQYFGPGTRLTVT.